These 16 T cell receptor beta chains originate from one sample sequenced in a study of blood T cells in healthy people across ages (dated by TCRdb to between 2014 and 2017). The method was 5' RACE. TCRdb records Illumina HiSeq 2500 as the sequencer. A second roughly 6 to 11 cycle PCR used a sample-barcoded 5' primer and a J-beta primer mix. TCRdb's own reprocessing of the public reads used fastp at Q25 and MiXCR and kept productive beta chains. Each CDR3 protein gets just one entry, which takes the most common genes and DNA from the rows behind it. The sample contains about 800,000 distinct CDR3 sequences, roughly 25% of them found a single time. The ten largest clones add up to approximately 3.7% of the sample. The same data also contributed to another study, on T cells of mothers and their children.

Material: blood. These receptors all stem from a boy aged 5-17 years in good health.

V is TRBV3-1 and J is TRBJ1-3; no clear D. There are 15 residues in the CDR3. The germline CDR1 and CDR2 sequences are LGHDT and YNNKEL (reference sequence). V was clipped by 1 base and J by 7 bases, with 14 bases between them. CDR3 loop: CASSQGSGTSNTIYF. DNA for the CDR3: TGTGCCAGCAGCCAAGGTTCCGGAACTTCGAACACCATATATTTT.

The chain recombines TRBV7-8 with TRBJ2-1, with D hard to call. Between the trimmed V and J ends, which lost 5 bases and 0 bases, there was a span of 11 bases. Germline CDR1 is SGHVS and CDR2 is FQNEAQ. The CDR3 is 15 amino acids. CDR3: CASSPQMSSYNEQFF. For the CDR3, the DNA is TGTGCCAGCAGCCCACAGATGAGCTCCTACAATGAGCAGTTCTTC. Supplemented by reference TRBV7-8 and TRBJ2-1, the full variable domain reads GAGVSQSPRYKVAKRGQDVALRCDPISGHVSLFWYQQALGQGPEFLTYFQNEAQLDKSGLPSDRFFAERPEGSVSTLKIQRTQQEDSAVYLCASSPQMSSYNEQFFGPGTRLTVL.

This sequence joins TRBV6-2 or TRBV6-3 and TRBJ2-1; a possible D gene is TRBD1 (6 bases). V lost 10 bases, J lost 5 bases, and 9 bases lay in between. Per germline, CDR1 MNHEY and CDR2 SVGEGT. The CDR3 has 11 amino acids. CDR3 sequence reads: CATGQNNEQFF. Written as DNA, the CDR3 is TGTGCCACCGGACAGAACAATGAGCAGTTCTTC.

This clonotype was observed a handful of times. The chain carries TRBV2 and TRBJ2-5; 7 bases are shared with TRBD1. Germline CDR1 is SNHLY and CDR2 is FYNNEI. With 6 bases clipped from V and 4 bases from J, the junction kept 11 bases outside the gene matches. This CDR3 is built from 15 residues. The CDR3 DNA reads as TGTGCCAGCAGACTAGAACACAGGGGCCCAGAGACCCAGTACTTC. Its translation: CASRLEHRGPETQYF.

The V gene is TRBV12-3 or TRBV12-4, the J gene TRBJ2-5; the match to TRBD2 covers 7 bases. The closer fit of TRBJ2-1 to the DNA end suggests the J call may be wrong. The CDR3 loop spans 13 amino acids. The DNA for the CDR3 is TGTGCCAATCGGGCTAGCGGTTTCAATGAGCAGTTCTTC. Protein sequence: CANRASGFNEQFF.

CDR3 sequence: CASSVGRYYEQYF. CDR3 in DNA: TGTGCCAGCAGCGTCGGGAGGTACTACGAGCAGTACTTC. The chain has TRBV13 and TRBJ2-7, with TRBD2 matching over 7 bases. The ends lost 5 bases at V and 3 bases at J; junction bases unmatched: 4. The CDR3 contains 13 residues. CDR1 is PRHDT and CDR2 is FYEKMQ in the germline V gene (reference sequence).

This clonotype was picked up a small number of times. The genes are TRBV5-5 and TRBJ2-3; D is undetermined. The CDR3 covers 13 residues. V lost 0 bases to trimming and J lost 4 bases, with 6 bases between them. Germline values: CDR1 SGHKS, CDR2 YYEKEE (reference sequence). CDR3 region: CASSLGSPDTQYF. In nucleotides, the CDR3 is TGTGCCAGCAGCTTGGGATCTCCAGATACGCAGTATTTT.

Only a few counts were recorded for this clonotype. V usage is TRBV7-9 and J usage is TRBJ2-7; the D call may be TRBD1 or TRBD2 (5 bases each). Germline CDR1 SEHNR, CDR2 FQNEAQ (reference sequence). This CDR3 is built from 15 residues. The ends were cut back, 1 base at V and 4 bases at J, with 14 bases in the middle. The CDR3 bases are TGTGCCAGCAGCTTAGGGGGGACCGCCTGGTACGAGCAGTACTTC. Protein sequence: CASSLGGTAWYEQYF.

The chain joins TRBV5-1 to TRBJ2-3; D unresolved. The V end lost 4 bases, the J end lost 1 base, and 13 bases lay between the germline ends. The CDR3 runs 15 residues. Germline V gene lookup returns CDR1 SGHRS and CDR2 YFSETQ. As DNA, the CDR3 is TGCGCCAGCAGCGGCCGATACGGTCGCACAGATACGCAGTATTTT. Its translation is CASSGRYGRTDTQYF. The variable domain in full, completed from reference TRBV5-1 and TRBJ2-3, reads KAGVTQTPRYLIKTRGQQVTLSCSPISGHRSVSWYQQTPGQGLQFLFEYFSETQRNKGNFPGRFSGRQFSNSRSEMNVSTLELGDSALYLCASSGRYGRTDTQYFGPGTRLTVL.

Concerning this clonotype itself: Relative to the germline gene, one junction end is altered; a read error may explain this. The chain carries TRBV12-3 or TRBV12-4 and TRBJ2-7, with D perhaps matching TRBD1 (6 bases). The CDR3 runs 14 residues. The CDR3 region has the DNA TGCGCCAGCAGCCTAACTTACAGGGACTACGAGCAGTACTTC. Translating it yields CASSLTYRDYEQYF.

The chain links TRBV30 to TRBJ2-2, with 8 bases lining up with TRBD2. J lost 0 bases, V lost 5 bases, and 2 bases had no gene match. The CDR3 contains 14 residues. CDR1 is GTSNPN and CDR2 is SVGIG in the germline V gene (reference sequence). CDR3 in DNA: TGTGCCTGGGGTAGCGGGGCGAACACCGGGGAGCTGTTTTTT. Encoded protein: CAWGSGANTGELFF.

The V call is TRBV28, the J call TRBJ1-4; possibly TRBD1 for D (6 bases). This CDR3 is 14 amino acids long. Germline lookup yields CDR1 MDHEN and CDR2 SYDVKM. Trimming took 2 bases from V and 6 from J, leaving 10 bases between them. The CDR3 loop is CASSLHREDEKLFF. CDR3 coding DNA: TGTGCCAGCAGTTTACACAGGGAGGATGAAAAACTGTTTTTT.

Comments on this clonotype: The junction does not match germline at one end; this may be a read error. The chain employs TRBV12-3 or TRBV12-4 and TRBJ1-2; D perhaps matches TRBD1 (5 bases). CDR3 length: 13 amino acids. The CDR3 loop reads CASSFSGAYAYTF. As DNA, the CDR3 is TGTGCCAGCAGTTTTAGTGGGGCCTATGCCTACACCTTC.

This clonotype was found many times. The CDR3 is CASSLASGAYNEQFF. DNA of the CDR3: TGTGCCAGCAGTTTGGCTAGCGGAGCCTACAATGAGCAGTTCTTC. J is TRBJ2-1 and V is TRBV27; TRBD2 agrees at 7 bases. This CDR3 has 15 amino acids. V gave up 3 bases and J gave up 2 bases; unmatched junction bases: 4. Germline V gives CDR1 MNHEY, CDR2 SMNVEV (reference sequence).

The gene calls are TRBV6-9 and TRBJ2-5; D remains ambiguous. Germline CDR1 is MNHGY and CDR2 is SVAAGI. Deletions cut 0 bases from V and 7 bases from J, with 21 bases between. The CDR3 totals 17 residues. The CDR3 DNA reads TGTGCCAGCAGTTATTCCCCAGATGCGGCCCTCCCTCGGACCCAGTACTTC. It specifies CASSYSPDAALPRTQYF.

This clonotype was picked up many times. J is TRBJ2-3 and V is TRBV29-1; D not resolved. Trimming cost V 4 bases and J 0 bases, with 8 bases left between them. CDR1 and CDR2 from the germline V gene are SQVTM and ANQGSEA. This CDR3 spans 13 amino acids. The CDR3, as DNA: TGCAGCGTTGGGGGTCGGAGCACAGATACGCAGTATTTT. The encoded protein is CSVGGRSTDTQYF.